The 15 T cell receptor beta chains below were found in one sample sequenced in a study of T cell changes during pregnancy in multiple sclerosis. The table came from immunoSEQ multiplex PCR; TCRdb's copy has only in-frame clones and leaves some out. The table has just under 65,000 clones, about nine tenths seen once; the top ten hold about 2.2%. This material consisted of peripheral blood, taken in the third trimester of pregnancy. These receptors came from a female donor in good health, enrolled as a control in a pregnancy study.

This chain links TRBV7-6 with TRBJ2-7; 14 nucleotides agree with TRBD2. Per germline, CDR1 SGHVS and CDR2 FNYEAQ. This CDR3 comprises 16 residues. With V trimmed by 5 bases and J by 4 bases, 7 bases remained unmatched. The CDR3 nucleotides are TGTGCCAGCAGCCCCCGGACTAGCGGGGGGAAATACGAGCAGTACTTC. This encodes CASSPRTSGGKYEQYF.

The V call is TRBV4-2, the J call TRBJ1-4; tentative D call: TRBD1 (5 bases). The V end was cut by 0 bases, the J end by 6 bases, with 14 bases between. The CDR3 consists of 16 residues. CDR1 is LGHNA, CDR2 YNFKEQ, per germline. The CDR3 spells CASSQEWGGIHEKLFF. The CDR3 DNA follows: TGTGCCAGCAGCCAAGAATGGGGCGGAATCCATGAAAAACTGTTTTTT.

The V gene is TRBV4-2, the J gene TRBJ2-3, with 7 bases that match TRBD2. J lost 0 bases, V lost 6 bases, and 15 bases had no gene match. The CDR3 length is 18 residues. Germline CDR1 and CDR2: LGHNA and YNFKEQ. The CDR3 here is CASSRKAGSNPSTDTQYF. CDR3 nucleotide sequence: TGTGCCAGCAGTAGGAAAGCGGGGTCCAACCCTAGCACAGATACGCAGTATTTT.

This chain uses TRBV18 with TRBJ2-1, with D maybe TRBD1 (5 bases). Germline V gene sequence: CDR1 KGHSH, CDR2 LQKENI. V lost 4 bases to trimming and J lost 2 bases, with 12 bases between them. The CDR3 loop spans 15 amino acids. CDR3 nucleotides: TGTGCCAGCTCACGAAACCCAGGGACCTACAATGAGCAGTTCTTC. This sequence encodes CASSRNPGTYNEQFF. Drawing the rest from reference TRBV18 and TRBJ2-1, the complete variable domain is NAGVMQNPRHLVRRRGQEARLRCSPMKGHSHVYWYRQLPEEGLKFMVYLQKENIIDESGMPKERFSAEFPKEGPSILRIQQVVRGDSAAYFCASSRNPGTYNEQFFGPGTRLTVL.

This clone has a handful of counts. The CDR3: CASSTLSPGGNTEAFF. The DNA for the CDR3 is TGTGCCAGCAGCACTCTATCGCCAGGGGGGAACACTGAAGCTTTCTTT. The J gene is TRBJ1-1, the V gene TRBV7-8, with TRBD1 matching 7 bases. CDR3 size: 16 residues. Germline CDR1 SGHVS, CDR2 FQNEAQ. V lost 5 bases to trimming and J lost 1 base; unmatched junction nucleotides: 10.

The rearrangement links TRBV28 to TRBJ1-2; TRBD1 matches 7 bases. From germline, CDR1 is MDHEN and CDR2 SYDVKM. There are 16 residues in the CDR3. J lost 1 base, V lost 7 bases, and 12 bases had no gene match. CDR3 sequence (DNA): TGTGCCAGCAAGATACAAGGACAGGTTATTAACTATGGCTACACCTTC. Protein: CASKIQGQVINYGYTF.

The CDR3 loop reads CASSFLWTGGGGGEKLFF. In nucleotides, the CDR3 is TGTGCCAGCAGCTTCCTTTGGACAGGGGGCGGAGGTGGCGAAAAACTGTTTTTT. The V and J genes are TRBV7-2 and TRBJ1-4; 11 positions match TRBD1. Germline lookup yields CDR1 SGHTA and CDR2 FQGNSA. The CDR3 length is 18 residues. Germline trimming cut 3 bases from V and 8 bases from J; bases unmatched to any gene: 14.

The V gene is TRBV9, the J gene TRBJ1-2; 8 bases fit TRBD1. V lost 4 bases, J lost 4 bases, and 15 bases stayed unmatched. CDR1 SGDLS and CDR2 YYNGEE come from the germline V gene. The CDR3 runs 17 residues. CDR3 residues: CASSTGGFWGQVYGYTF. CDR3 coding DNA: TGTGCCAGCAGCACTGGAGGTTTCTGGGGACAGGTCTATGGCTACACCTTC.

This CDR3 reads CSARRYNEQFF. The CDR3 bases are TGCAGTGCTCGCAGGTACAATGAGCAGTTCTTC. The chain carries TRBV20-1 and TRBJ2-1; D not resolved. The CDR3 runs 11 residues. Germline CDR1 is DFQATT and CDR2 is SNEGSKA (reference sequence). V was trimmed by 5 bases and J by 4 bases, leaving 6 bases between them.

The rearrangement joins TRBV7-8 to TRBJ1-1, with D hard to call. CDR3 length equals 13 residues. Between the trimmed V and J ends, which lost 1 base and 8 bases, there was a span of 11 bases. Germline-derived CDR1 and CDR2 are SGHVS and FQNEAQ. DNA for the CDR3: TGTGCCAGCAGCTTAGGACTGGGTCTGGAAGCTTTCTTT. Amino acid sequence: CASSLGLGLEAFF.

The genes are TRBV4-2 and TRBJ1-2; TRBD1 might be the D (6 bases). V was trimmed by 0 bases and J by 4 bases, leaving 15 bases between them. CDR1 and CDR2 from the germline V gene are LGHNA and YNFKEQ. This CDR3 contains 16 residues. CDR3 amino acids: CASSQDLGGQAYGYTF. The CDR3 DNA follows: TGTGCCAGCAGCCAAGATTTGGGGGGGCAGGCCTATGGCTACACCTTC.

The chain's CDR3 is CASSPGLRETQYF. The CDR3 DNA is TGTGCCAGCAGCCCGGGACTACGGGAGACCCAGTACTTC. The chain combines TRBV9 with TRBJ2-5, with 7 bases that match TRBD2. V dropped 4 bases and J dropped 5; count of bases not matched to a gene: 5. In germline, CDR1 is SGDLS, CDR2 YYNGEE. CDR3 length: 13 residues.

This clone was recorded once. This chain links TRBV6-1 with TRBJ1-6; D is perhaps TRBD1 (6 bases). V was pared by 3 bases and J by 7 bases, with 7 bases between. Germline CDR1 and CDR2: MNHNS and SASEGT. The CDR3 covers 13 residues. The CDR3 here is CASSEGANSPLHF. CDR3 in DNA: TGTGCCAGCAGTGAGGGGGCGAATTCACCCCTCCACTTT.

This chain uses TRBV6-1 with TRBJ2-1; a weak D match, TRBD2 (5 bases). The germline V gene encodes CDR1 MNHNS and CDR2 SASEGT. V lost 0 bases and J lost 4, with 10 bases in between. The CDR3 has 15 amino acids. CDR3 loop: CASSEAPGLYNEQFF. The CDR3 coding sequence is TGTGCCAGCAGTGAAGCGCCCGGACTGTACAATGAGCAGTTCTTC.

This chain joins TRBV2 and TRBJ1-5; D possibly corresponds to TRBD1 (6 bases). The CDR3 is 14 amino acids. CDR1 is SNHLY, CDR2 FYNNEI, per germline. The germline V and J ends were trimmed by 3 bases and 3 bases, with 9 bases remaining between them. The CDR3 region has the DNA TGTGCCAGCAGTGACGGACAGCACAATCAGCCCCAGCATTTT. Protein sequence: CASSDGQHNQPQHF.